Below, one TCR beta chain is given with its context. Its target is not known. The data are from a study of T-cell memory formation after mild COVID-19. Overall study findings and caveats: The appearance of some responding clones in pre-infection memory suggested that cross-reactive memory joined. Shrinking CD4+ clones resided mostly in CM and EM, and CD8+ ones in EMRA. The authors did not confirm SARS-CoV-2 specificity of second-wave clones peaking day 37.

The CDR3 contains 15 residues. Germline V gives CDR1 SGHTA, CDR2 FQGTGA. Trimming pared 2 bases from V and 11 bases from J, leaving 19 bases between. A single record per CDR3 protein comes from TCRdb applying MiXCR to the 5' RACE reads. The sample has 400,000 to 500,000 distinct CDR3 sequences, about 20% seen once. The sample taken for sequencing was PBMCs or a T cell subset sorted from them (not recorded which). V gene TRBV7-3 combines with J gene TRBJ2-1; D possibly corresponds to TRBD2 (6 bases). The receptor comes from an adult woman who had mild COVID-19 (a few samples of this study predate the infection). Cell type and time point are not known. The CDR3, as DNA: TGTGCCAGCAGCTTATTGGAGGGAGTGGGCCTAAAGCAGTTCTTC. It yields the protein CASSLLEGVGLKQFF.